The clone carrying this TCR beta chain came up many times. As yet, its antigen is unknown. Germline V gene sequence: CDR1 SGHVS, CDR2 FNYEAQ. Trimming took off 2 bases at V and 1 base at J, with 12 bases between the two ends. The CDR3 contains 15 residues. The authors prepared the TCRbeta library with unique molecular identifiers. From the PCR reads, TCRdb called clonotypes with MiXCR, one entry per CDR3 protein. The table lists 250,000 to 300,000 distinct CDR3 sequences, about 9.5% of them singletons. The data were taken from a study of T-cell reconstitution after alpha-beta-depleted transplantation in children. Study-level results: The study traced high day-60 TCRbeta diversity in some patients to surviving recipient T cells and thymic progenitors.

This TCR was recovered from a boy under two years old with acute myeloid leukemia, due to receive a stem cell transplant. The V and J genes are TRBV7-6 and TRBJ2-7, with D perhaps assigned TRBD1 or TRBD2 (5 bases each). This material consisted of PBMCs, taken before TCRalphabeta/CD19-depleted stem cell transplant. The CDR3 region has the DNA TGTGCCAGCAGCTTAAAGCCGGGACGGTCCTACGAGCAGTACTTC. This gives the protein CASSLKPGRSYEQYF.